Listed below are T cell receptor beta chains from one sample, sequenced in a study of blood T cell repertoires in COVID-19. Sequenced by immunoSEQ multiplex PCR; TCRdb stores in-frame clones only, minus some. The sample holds tens of thousands of clones, about 88% seen once. Sequences were obtained from peripheral blood. These receptor sequences come from a human donor in a cohort sampled during active COVID-19. The CDR3 runs from the conserved cysteine through the conserved F or W. Fields, in order: J gene, D gene, clone size, V gene, CDR3 protein, CDR3 DNA. The D gene is left open where the match is weak. Not all rows give a size; the values are once, few, many and, for expanded clones, a class.

TRBJ2-7,TRBD1,.,TRBV12-3/TRBV12-4,CASSWGQKYEQYF,TGTGCCAGCAGTTGGGGACAGAAGTACGAGCAGTACTTC
TRBJ2-1,TRBD2,.,TRBV6-5,CASSPTTSGDNEQFF,TGTGCCAGCAGTCCAACGACTAGCGGGGACAATGAGCAGTTCTTC
TRBJ1-2,TRBD1,once,TRBV19,CATSGTGTYGYTF,TGTGCCACCTCTGGGACAGGGACCTATGGCTACACCTTC
TRBJ2-5,TRBD2,.,TRBV6-5,CAISKSGSFQETQYF,TGTGCCATCAGTAAGAGCGGGAGTTTCCAAGAGACCCAGTACTTC
TRBJ1-5,TRBD1,.,TRBV28,CASREQGARNQPQHF,TGTGCCAGCAGAGAACAGGGGGCCCGCAATCAGCCCCAGCATTTT
TRBJ2-1,TRBD2,.,TRBV2,CASSRTSGMGEQFF,TGTGCCAGCTCGAGGACTAGCGGCATGGGTGAGCAGTTCTTC
TRBJ2-7,TRBD2,.,TRBV27,CASSLIAGIREQYF,TGTGCCAGCAGTTTGATAGCGGGTATAAGGGAGCAGTACTTC
TRBJ2-4,TRBD2,.,TRBV4-1,CASSQVGWTSLKAKNIQYF,TGCGCCAGCAGCCAAGTCGGATGGACTAGCTTAAAAGCCAAAAACATTCAGTACTTC
TRBJ1-2,.,.,TRBV15,CATSRDPGFGGYTF,TGTGCCACCAGCAGAGACCCAGGGTTCGGAGGCTACACCTTC
TRBJ2-7,TRBD1,.,TRBV5-4,CASSVDRGSYEQYF,TGTGCCAGCAGCGTCGACAGGGGCTCCTACGAGCAGTACTTC
TRBJ2-7,.,.,TRBV6-5,CASSSRSSYEQYF,TGTGCCAGCAGTTCTAGGAGCTCCTACGAGCAGTACTTC
TRBJ1-3,.,.,TRBV7-9,CASSPEGGPGNTIYF,TGTGCCAGCAGCCCGGAGGGGGGGCCTGGAAACACCATATATTTT
TRBJ1-1,.,.,TRBV6-5,CASSFQGSSTEAFF,TGTGCCAGCAGTTTTCAGGGGTCGAGCACTGAAGCTTTCTTT
TRBJ1-2,.,.,TRBV11-2,CASSLERIPLRGYTF,TGTGCCAGCAGCTTGGAGAGAATTCCACTACGGGGCTACACCTTC
TRBJ2-2,.,.,TRBV6-5,CASNIDSANTGELFF,TGTGCCAGCAACATCGACAGCGCGAACACCGGGGAGCTGTTTTTT
TRBJ1-2,.,.,TRBV6-1,CASSDPPRANYGYTF,TGTGCCAGCAGTGATCCGCCGAGAGCTAACTATGGCTACACCTTC
TRBJ1-5,.,few,TRBV30,CAWNRVVGQPQHF,TGTGCCTGGAACCGGGTGGTAGGTCAGCCCCAGCATTTT
TRBJ2-1,TRBD2,.,TRBV9,CASSVGLAGVGNEQFF,TGTGCCAGCAGCGTAGGTTTAGCGGGAGTGGGGAATGAGCAGTTCTTC
TRBJ2-5,TRBD1,.,TRBV5-4,CASSPDRGSREETQYF,TGTGCCAGCAGCCCGGACAGGGGGAGTAGGGAAGAGACCCAGTACTTC
TRBJ2-2,TRBD1,medium-sized,TRBV27,CASSRAGTGGLNTGELFF,TGTGCCAGCAGTCGGGCCGGGACAGGGGGCTTGAACACCGGGGAGCTGTTTTTT
TRBJ2-3,.,.,TRBV28,CASSFVVGGPTTDTQYF,TGTGCCAGCAGTTTTGTCGTGGGAGGACCCACCACAGATACGCAGTATTTT
TRBJ2-1,.,.,TRBV7-2,CASSLTRYNEQFF,TGTGCCAGCAGCTTGACCAGGTACAATGAGCAGTTCTTC
TRBJ2-1,.,.,TRBV12-3/TRBV12-4,CASTAFSGEQFF,TGTGCCAGCACCGCTTTCTCCGGGGAGCAGTTCTTC
TRBJ1-5,.,large,TRBV30,CAWSSGFFFPQHF,TGTGCCTGGAGTTCGGGGTTTTTTTTTCCCCAGCATTTT
TRBJ1-1,.,few,TRBV10-3,CAISVRGNTEAFF,TGTGCCATCAGTGTCAGGGGGAACACTGAAGCTTTCTTT
TRBJ2-3,TRBD2,.,TRBV23-1,CASSPGRAGTDTQYF,TGCGCCAGCAGTCCTGGGAGGGCTGGCACAGATACGCAGTATTTT
TRBJ2-1,TRBD1,.,TRBV6-5,CASSRQGYTYNEQFF,TGTGCCAGCAGCCGACAGGGATATACCTACAATGAGCAGTTCTTC
TRBJ2-2,.,.,TRBV28,CASSFSVPGLYTGELFF,TGTGCCAGCAGTTTTTCCGTCCCGGGACTCTACACCGGGGAGCTGTTTTTT
TRBJ1-1,TRBD1,.,TRBV5-5,CASSLRTGFSREAFF,TGTGCCAGCAGCCTGAGGACAGGTTTTTCTCGTGAAGCTTTCTTT
TRBJ2-1,TRBD2,once,TRBV7-6,CASSPGLAQSSYNEQFF,TGTGCCAGCAGCCCGGGACTAGCCCAAAGCTCCTACAATGAGCAGTTCTTC
TRBJ1-4,.,.,TRBV5-1,CASSLKPTGGGEKLFF,TGCGCCAGCAGCTTGAAACCGACAGGTGGTGGGGAAAAACTGTTTTTT
TRBJ2-3,TRBD1,.,TRBV9,CASSVGVTGGVDTQYF,TGTGCCAGCAGCGTAGGTGTGACAGGGGGGGTAGATACGCAGTATTTT
TRBJ1-1,.,few,TRBV9,CASSGSPDTHTEAFF,TGTGCCAGCAGCGGCTCACCTGACACTCACACTGAAGCTTTCTTT
TRBJ2-1,.,.,TRBV28,CASSIYRNEQFF,TGTGCCAGCAGCATCTATCGCAATGAGCAGTTCTTC
TRBJ2-3,TRBD2,.,TRBV18,CASSPGGARDTQYF,TGTGCCAGCTCACCCGGGGGGGCCCGGGATACGCAGTATTTT
TRBJ2-3,TRBD2,.,TRBV6-4,CASSEGLAGDTQYF,TGTGCCAGCAGTGAGGGACTAGCGGGAGATACGCAGTATTTT
TRBJ2-2,.,.,TRBV7-6,CASSKSGTGELFF,TGTGCCAGCAGCAAATCAGGGACCGGGGAGCTGTTTTTT
TRBJ2-3,TRBD2,.,TRBV11-3,CASSRGATSGGTDTQYF,TGTGCCAGCAGCCGAGGCGCCACTAGCGGGGGCACAGATACGCAGTATTTT
TRBJ1-6,TRBD1,.,TRBV28,CASSLSQGQGYNSPLHF,TGTGCCAGCAGTTTGTCACAGGGGCAGGGTTATAATTCACCCCTCCACTTT
TRBJ1-6,.,.,TRBV3-1/TRBV3-2,CASSRNVPGSSYNSPLHF,TGTGCCAGCAGCCGCAACGTCCCCGGGAGCTCCTATAATTCACCCCTCCACTTT